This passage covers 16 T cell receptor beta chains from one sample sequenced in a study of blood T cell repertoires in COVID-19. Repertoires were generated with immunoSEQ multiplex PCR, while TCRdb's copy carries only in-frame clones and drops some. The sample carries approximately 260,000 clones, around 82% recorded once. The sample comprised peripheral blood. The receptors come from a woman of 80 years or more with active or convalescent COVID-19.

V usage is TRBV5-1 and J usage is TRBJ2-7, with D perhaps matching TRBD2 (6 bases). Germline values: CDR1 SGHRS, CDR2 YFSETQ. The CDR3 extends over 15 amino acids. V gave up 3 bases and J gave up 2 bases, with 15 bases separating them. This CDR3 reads CASSYGTGETYEQYF. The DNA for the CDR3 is TGCGCCAGCAGCTACGGAACGGGGGAGACCTACGAGCAGTACTTC. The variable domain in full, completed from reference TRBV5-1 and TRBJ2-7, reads KAGVTQTPRYLIKTRGQQVTLSCSPISGHRSVSWYQQTPGQGLQFLFEYFSETQRNKGNFPGRFSGRQFSNSRSEMNVSTLELGDSALYLCASSYGTGETYEQYFGPGTRLTVT.

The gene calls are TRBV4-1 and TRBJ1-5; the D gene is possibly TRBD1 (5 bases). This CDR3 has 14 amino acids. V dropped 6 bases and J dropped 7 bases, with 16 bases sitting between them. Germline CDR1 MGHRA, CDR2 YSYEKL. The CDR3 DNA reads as TGCGCCAGCAGTCTTATCGGGGGTGAACAGCCCCAGCATTTT. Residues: CASSLIGGEQPQHF.

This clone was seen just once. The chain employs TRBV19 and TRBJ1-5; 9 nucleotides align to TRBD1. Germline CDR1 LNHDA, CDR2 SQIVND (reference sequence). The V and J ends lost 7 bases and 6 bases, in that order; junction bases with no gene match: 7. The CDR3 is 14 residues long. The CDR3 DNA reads TGTGCCAGTACCGAAGGACAGGGGCGTCAGCCCCAGCATTTT. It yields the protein CASTEGQGRQPQHF.

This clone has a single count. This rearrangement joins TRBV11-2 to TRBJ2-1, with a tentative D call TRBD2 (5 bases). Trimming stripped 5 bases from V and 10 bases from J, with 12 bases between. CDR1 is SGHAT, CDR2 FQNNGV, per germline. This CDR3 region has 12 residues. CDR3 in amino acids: CASSVLGMEQFF. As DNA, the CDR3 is TGTGCCAGCAGCGTACTAGGGATGGAGCAGTTCTTC.

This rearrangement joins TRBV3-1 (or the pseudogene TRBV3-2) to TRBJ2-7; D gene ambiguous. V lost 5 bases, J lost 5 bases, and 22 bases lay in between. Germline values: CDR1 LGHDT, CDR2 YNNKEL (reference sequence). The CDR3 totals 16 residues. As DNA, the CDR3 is TGTGCCAGCAGCGCCCCCGGCAGTCCAGCGTTCCACGAGCAGTACTTC. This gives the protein CASSAPGSPAFHEQYF.

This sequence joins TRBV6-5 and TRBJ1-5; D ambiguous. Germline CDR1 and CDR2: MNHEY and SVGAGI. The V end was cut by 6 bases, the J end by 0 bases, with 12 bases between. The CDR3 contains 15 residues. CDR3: CASSPTGSSNQPQHF. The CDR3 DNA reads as TGTGCCAGCAGCCCCACCGGGTCTAGCAATCAGCCCCAGCATTTT.

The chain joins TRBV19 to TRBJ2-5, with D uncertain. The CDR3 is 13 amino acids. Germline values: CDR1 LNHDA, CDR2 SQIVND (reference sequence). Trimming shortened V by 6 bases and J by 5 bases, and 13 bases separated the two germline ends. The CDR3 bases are TGTGCCAGTAGCCGAACAGATTGGGAGACCCAGTACTTC. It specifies CASSRTDWETQYF.

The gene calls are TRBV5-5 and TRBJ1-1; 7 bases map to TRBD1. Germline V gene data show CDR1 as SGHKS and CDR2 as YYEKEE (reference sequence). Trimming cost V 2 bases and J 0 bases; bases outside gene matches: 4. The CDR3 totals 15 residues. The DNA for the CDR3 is TGTGCCAGCAGCTTCGGACAGGCTATGAACACTGAAGCTTTCTTT. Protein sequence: CASSFGQAMNTEAFF.

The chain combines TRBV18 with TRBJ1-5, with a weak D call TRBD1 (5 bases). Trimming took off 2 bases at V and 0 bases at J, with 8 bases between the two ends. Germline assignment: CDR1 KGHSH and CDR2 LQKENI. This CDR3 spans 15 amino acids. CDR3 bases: TGTGCCAGCTCACCAACAGGTTATAGCAATCAGCCCCAGCATTTT. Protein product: CASSPTGYSNQPQHF.

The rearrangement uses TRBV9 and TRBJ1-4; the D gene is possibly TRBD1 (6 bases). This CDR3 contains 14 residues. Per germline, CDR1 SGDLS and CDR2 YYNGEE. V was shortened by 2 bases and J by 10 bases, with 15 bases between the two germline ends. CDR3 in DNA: TGTGCCAGCAGCGTGGCAGGGGCATCGGCAAAACTGTTTTTT. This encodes CASSVAGASAKLFF.

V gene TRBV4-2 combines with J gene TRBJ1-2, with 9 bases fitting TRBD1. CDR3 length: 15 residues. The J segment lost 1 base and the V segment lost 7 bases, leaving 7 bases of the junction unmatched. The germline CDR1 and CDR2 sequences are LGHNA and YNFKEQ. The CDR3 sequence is CASNTGTGINYGYTF. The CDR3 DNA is TGTGCCAGCAACACCGGGACAGGGATTAACTATGGCTACACCTTC.

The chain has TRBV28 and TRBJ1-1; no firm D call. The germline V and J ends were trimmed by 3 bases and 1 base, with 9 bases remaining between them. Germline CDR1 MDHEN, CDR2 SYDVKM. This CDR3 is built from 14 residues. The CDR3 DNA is TGTGCCAGCAGTTTTTTATCAGGGAACACTGAAGCTTTCTTT. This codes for CASSFLSGNTEAFF.

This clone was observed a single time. CDR3 DNA: TGCGCCAGCAGCTTGGTGTTAGCGGGAGCTGGCGGCGCGAACACCGGGGAGCTGTTTTTT. It encodes CASSLVLAGAGGANTGELFF. The chain uses TRBV5-1 and TRBJ2-2; 9 bases agree with TRBD2. The CDR3 totals 20 residues. The V segment lost 0 bases and the J segment 0 bases; nucleotides outside the gene matches: 12. The germline V gene has CDR1 SGHRS and CDR2 YFSETQ.

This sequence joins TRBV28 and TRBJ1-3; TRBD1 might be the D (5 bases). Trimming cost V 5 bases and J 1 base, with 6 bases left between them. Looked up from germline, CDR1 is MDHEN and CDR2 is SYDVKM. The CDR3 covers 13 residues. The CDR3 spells CASSRGSGNTIYF. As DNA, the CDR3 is TGTGCCAGCAGTAGGGGTTCTGGAAACACCATATATTTT.

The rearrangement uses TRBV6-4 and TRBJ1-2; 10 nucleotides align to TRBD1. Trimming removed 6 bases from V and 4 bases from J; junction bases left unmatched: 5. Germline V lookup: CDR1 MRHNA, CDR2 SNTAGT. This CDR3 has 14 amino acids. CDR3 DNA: TGTGCCAGCAGGAGGGACAGGGGAGCCTATGGCTACACCTTC. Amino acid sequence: CASRRDRGAYGYTF.

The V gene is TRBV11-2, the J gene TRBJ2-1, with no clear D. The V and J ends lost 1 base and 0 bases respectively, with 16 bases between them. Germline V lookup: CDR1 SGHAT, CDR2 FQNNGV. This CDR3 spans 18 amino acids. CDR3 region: CASSLAGTLVASYNEQFF. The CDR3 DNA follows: TGTGCCAGCAGCTTAGCAGGAACCCTCGTGGCCTCCTACAATGAGCAGTTCTTC.